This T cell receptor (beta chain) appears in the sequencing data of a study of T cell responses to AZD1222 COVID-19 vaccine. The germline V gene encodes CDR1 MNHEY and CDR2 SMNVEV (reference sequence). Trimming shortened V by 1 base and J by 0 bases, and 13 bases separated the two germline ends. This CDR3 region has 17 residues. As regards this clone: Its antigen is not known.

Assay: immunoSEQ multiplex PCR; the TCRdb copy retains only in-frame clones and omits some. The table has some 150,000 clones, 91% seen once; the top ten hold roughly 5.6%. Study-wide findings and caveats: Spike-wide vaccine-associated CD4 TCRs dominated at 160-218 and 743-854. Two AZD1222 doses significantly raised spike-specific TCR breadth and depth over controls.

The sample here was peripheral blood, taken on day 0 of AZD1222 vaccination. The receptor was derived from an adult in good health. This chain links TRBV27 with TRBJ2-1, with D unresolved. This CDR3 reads CASSLLGGTFSYNEQFF. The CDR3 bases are TGTGCCAGCAGTTTATTAGGCGGTACGTTCTCCTACAATGAGCAGTTCTTC.